This T cell receptor beta chain was recorded in a study of response to subunit inactivated influenza vaccine. Each CDR3 protein gets one entry after TCRdb re-called the RT-PCR reads with MiXCR. In the table there are 450,000 to 600,000 distinct CDR3 sequences, roughly 8.2% of which are singletons. In germline, CDR1 is SGHKS, CDR2 YYEKEE (reference sequence). V shed 4 bases and J shed 1 base, with 14 bases lying between them. The CDR3 loop spans 15 amino acids. There are many counts of this clonotype. The antigen remains unidentified. Study observations and caveats: Seasonal influenza vaccination, on each occasion, was suggested by the authors to recruit few new T cells.

V and J are TRBV5-5 and TRBJ2-5; D not resolved. The receptor's source is a man between 50 and 70 years old who received an inactivated influenza vaccine. The sequences come from PBMCs from blood, collected around 2 years after vaccination. For the CDR3, the DNA is TGTGCCAGCAGCCCCGGGCACGGTGTCCAAGAGACCCAGTACTTC. This codes for CASSPGHGVQETQYF.